The rows below give T cell receptor beta chains drawn from one sample of a study of blood T cell repertoires in COVID-19. Sequenced by immunoSEQ multiplex PCR; TCRdb stores in-frame clones only, minus some. In the table there are more than 250,000 clones, around 89% of which are singletons. The sequenced material came from peripheral blood. The source is a woman aged 25 to 39 with COVID-19, enrolled during active disease. The CDR3 runs from the conserved cysteine through the conserved F or W. The D gene is left open where the match is weak.

TRBJ2-5 | 15 | TRBD2 | TRBV19 | TGTGCCAGTAGTTCCCCGACTAGCGGGGTAGAGACCCAGTACTTC | CASSSPTSGVETQYF
TRBJ2-3 | 14 | TRBD1 | TRBV5-1 | TGCGCCAGCAGCTTGCGACAGGGCGCCGATACGCAGTATTTT | CASSLRQGADTQYF
TRBJ1-4 | 16 | TRBD1 | TRBV3-1/TRBV3-2 | TGTGCCAGCAGCCAAGACTATGTGGGACAGAATGAAAAACTGTTTTTT | CASSQDYVGQNEKLFF
TRBJ2-1 | 14 | TRBD1 | TRBV7-2 | TGTGCCAGCAGCGTCCGTCAGACAGGGGCCAAGCAGTTCTTC | CASSVRQTGAKQFF
TRBJ1-6 | 15 | NA | TRBV6-5 | TGTGCCAGCAGTTCCGACAGGCCCCCCTATTCACCCCTCCACTTT | CASSSDRPPYSPLHF
TRBJ1-1 | 11 | NA | TRBV29-1 | TGCAGCGTTGTAGGGGACACTGAAGCTTTCTTT | CSVVGDTEAFF
TRBJ2-7 | 15 | TRBD2 | TRBV9 | TGTGCCAGCAGCCCCAGACTAGCGGGGGGAGGGGAGCAGTACTTC | CASSPRLAGGGEQYF
TRBJ1-1 | 14 | TRBD1 | TRBV9 | TGTGCCAGCAGCGTATTCGACAGGGCCACTGAAGCTTTCTTT | CASSVFDRATEAFF
TRBJ2-1 | 15 | NA | TRBV28 | TGTGCCAGCAGTTTAGGCAGGGTCTCCTACAATGAGCAGTTCTTC | CASSLGRVSYNEQFF
TRBJ2-2 | 15 | TRBD1 | TRBV5-6 | TGTGCCAGCAGCTTTACAGGGGAGTACACCGGGGAGCTGTTTTTT | CASSFTGEYTGELFF